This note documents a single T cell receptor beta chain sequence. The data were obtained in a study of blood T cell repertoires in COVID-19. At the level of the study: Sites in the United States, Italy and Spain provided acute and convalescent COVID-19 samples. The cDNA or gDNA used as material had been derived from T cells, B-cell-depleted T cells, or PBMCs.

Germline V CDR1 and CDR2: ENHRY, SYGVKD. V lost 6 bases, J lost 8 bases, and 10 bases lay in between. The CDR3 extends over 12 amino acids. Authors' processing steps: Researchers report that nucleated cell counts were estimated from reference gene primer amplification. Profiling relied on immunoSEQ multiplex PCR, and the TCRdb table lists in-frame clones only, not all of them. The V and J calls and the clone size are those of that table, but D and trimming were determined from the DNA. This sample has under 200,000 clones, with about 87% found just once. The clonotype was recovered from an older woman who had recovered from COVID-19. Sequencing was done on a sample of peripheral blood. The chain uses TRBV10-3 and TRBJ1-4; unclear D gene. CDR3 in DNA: TGTGCCATCAGCGCTAGTTGGGAAAAACTGTTTTTT. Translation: CAISASWEKLFF.